Below, 12 T cell receptor beta chains from the same sample are listed, as sequenced in a study of CD8+ T cells in alopecia areata. The sample's treatment: oral pan-JAK inhibitor, 5-10 mg twice daily. cDNA reverse transcribed from extracted RNA served as the sequencing template. Clones were read by immunoSEQ multiplex PCR, and TCRdb kept only the in-frame ones, dropping some. This sample has fewer than 250,000 clones, with roughly 44% found just once. Sample: CD4+ T cells sorted from blood, taken at approximately week 37, from a patient treated with tofacitinib. All receptors derive from a human donor with alopecia areata.

The chain is built from TRBV5-1 and TRBJ2-7, with 9 bases identical to TRBD2. The CDR3 runs 14 residues. Germline V gene data show CDR1 as SGHRS and CDR2 as YFSETQ. V was clipped by 2 bases and J by 6 bases; unmatched bases: 6. CDR3 sequence reads: CASSLPGLASEQYF. In nucleotides, the CDR3 is TGCGCCAGCAGCTTACCGGGACTAGCCTCCGAGCAGTACTTC.

This sequence joins TRBV15 and TRBJ1-5; D gene unclear. V dropped 0 bases and J dropped 4 bases, with 7 bases sitting between them. Germline V lookup: CDR1 LNHNV, CDR2 YYDKDF (reference sequence). The CDR3 is 14 amino acids. The CDR3 loop reads CATSRDFSNQPQHF. The CDR3 nucleotides are TGTGCCACCAGCAGAGATTTCTCTAATCAGCCCCAGCATTTT.

This clone was recorded a few times. The chain is built from TRBV2 and TRBJ1-5; D remains ambiguous. Germline V gene lookup returns CDR1 SNHLY and CDR2 FYNNEI. V was cut by 5 bases and J by 4 bases, with 12 bases left in between. The CDR3 covers 14 residues. In nucleotides, the CDR3 is TGTGCCAGCAGTCAGATTGCCCGGAATCAGCCCCAGCATTTT. This codes for CASSQIARNQPQHF. The whole variable domain, filled in from reference TRBV2 and TRBJ1-5, reads EPEVTQTPSHQVTQMGQEVILRCVPISNHLYFYWYRQILGQKVEFLVSFYNNEISEKSEIFDDQFSVERPDGSNFTLKIRSTKLEDSAMYFCASSQIARNQPQHFGDGTRLSIL.

This rearrangement joins TRBV27 to TRBJ1-1, with D perhaps TRBD1 (5 bases). Germline lookup yields CDR1 MNHEY and CDR2 SMNVEV (reference sequence). Trimming shortened V by 8 bases and J by 4 bases, and 20 bases separated the two germline ends. CDR3 length: 15 residues. The CDR3 region has the DNA TGTGCCAGCTGGGGAGAGGTGGGGACTTCCACTGAAGCTTTCTTT. Translation: CASWGEVGTSTEAFF.

The rearrangement uses TRBV7-9 and TRBJ2-7; D gene uncertain. From germline, CDR1 is SEHNR and CDR2 FQNEAQ (reference sequence). Between the trimmed V and J ends, which lost 5 bases and 2 bases, there was a span of 13 bases. The CDR3 is 14 residues long. As DNA, the CDR3 is TGTGCCAGCAGCCTTGACCGGGTCCCCTACGAGCAGTACTTC. Protein product: CASSLDRVPYEQYF.

The chain combines TRBV12-5 with TRBJ2-3; D gene uncertain. The CDR3 loop spans 12 amino acids. Germline CDR1 reads LGHNT; CDR2 reads FRNRAP. The ends were cut back, 6 bases at V and 8 bases at J, with 12 bases in the middle. The CDR3: CASGSLGSTQYF. For the CDR3, the DNA is TGTGCTAGTGGCAGTCTCGGTAGTACGCAGTATTTT.

The chain employs TRBV7-8 and TRBJ2-1, with 11 bases aligning to TRBD2. Germline loops: CDR1 SGHVS, CDR2 FQNEAQ. Germline trimming cut 3 bases from V and 2 bases from J; bases unmatched to any gene: 12. This CDR3 region has 19 residues. The CDR3 loop reads CASSFPGLAVGRTYNEQFF. The CDR3 bases are TGTGCCAGCAGCTTTCCGGGACTAGCGGTCGGCCGGACCTACAATGAGCAGTTCTTC.

The chain couples TRBV30 to TRBJ2-3; 8 bases match TRBD2. CDR3 length: 14 residues. Unmatched junction bases numbered 6, after V lost 7 bases and J lost 0 bases. Germline V CDR1 and CDR2: GTSNPN, SVGIG (reference sequence). CDR3 in amino acids: CALRASGSTDTQYF. The CDR3, as DNA: TGTGCCTTGAGAGCTAGCGGGAGCACAGATACGCAGTATTTT.

J is TRBJ2-7 and V is TRBV28; TRBD1 is a possible D gene (5 bases). There are 13 residues in the CDR3. V was cut by 8 bases and J by 3 bases, with 14 bases left in between. Per the germline V gene, CDR1 is MDHEN and CDR2 is SYDVKM. The CDR3 loop is CASLGAPYYEQYF. The CDR3 DNA reads as TGTGCCAGCCTTGGGGCCCCCTACTACGAGCAGTACTTC.

The genes are TRBV15 and TRBJ1-1, with TRBD1 matching 7 bases. The CDR3 runs to 18 residues. The trim removed 0 bases at V and 0 bases at J, leaving 10 bases unmatched. Germline CDR1 is LNHNV and CDR2 is YYDKDF (reference sequence). The CDR3 sequence is CATSRDPGPTGLNTEAFF. In DNA form, the CDR3 reads TGTGCCACCAGCAGAGATCCGGGCCCGACAGGGTTGAACACTGAAGCTTTCTTT.

The chain recombines TRBV7-2 with TRBJ2-7; 8 positions match TRBD1. From germline, CDR1 is SGHTA and CDR2 FQGNSA. Trimming cost V 3 bases and J 6 bases; bases outside gene matches: 1. The CDR3 is made up of 12 amino acids. CDR3 sequence: CASSFDRGEQYF. The CDR3 DNA sequence: TGTGCCAGCAGCTTCGACAGGGGCGAGCAGTACTTC.

CDR3 protein: CASSLEGPGGEAFF. CDR3 DNA sequence: TGCGCCAGCAGCTTGGAGGGTCCAGGCGGAGAAGCTTTCTTT. The chain uses TRBV5-1 and TRBJ1-1; the D is unclear. From germline, CDR1 is SGHRS and CDR2 YFSETQ. V dropped 0 bases and J dropped 8 bases, with 14 bases sitting between them. The CDR3 sequence is 14 residues long.